This T cell receptor beta chain was recovered during a study of Ad26.COV2.S vaccination and SARS-CoV-2 variants. About the study: The vaccine Ad26.COV2.S was put into the muscle once, or twice with 56 days between.

V was pared by 8 bases and J by 6 bases, with 9 bases of the junction left unmatched. This CDR3 has 13 amino acids. CDR1 is SNHLY and CDR2 is FYNNEI in the germline V gene. Documented treatment: about 20 received Ad26.COV2.S at low or high dose, single or two shots; a few received placebo; per-sample allocation not given. Specimen acquisition occurred on day 63 following the initial vaccine or placebo injection. Method: immunoSEQ multiplex PCR; TCRdb's copy keeps in-frame clones and lacks some. The table includes more than 300,000 clones, roughly 91% detected once. The study's findings and limits: Recipients of either vaccine or placebo displayed similar breadth of non-spike TCRs.

With regard to this clone: As yet, its antigen is unknown.

The receptor was isolated from a person between 18 and 59 years old who received the Ad26.COV2.S COVID-19 vaccine or a placebo. The chain couples TRBV2 to TRBJ2-7, with 8 bases that match TRBD1. This sample comprised peripheral blood, obtained in a trial of Ad26.COV2.S vaccine versus placebo. CDR3 loop: CASAGQGRVEQYF. DNA for the CDR3: TGTGCCAGCGCTGGACAGGGAAGGGTCGAGCAGTACTTC.